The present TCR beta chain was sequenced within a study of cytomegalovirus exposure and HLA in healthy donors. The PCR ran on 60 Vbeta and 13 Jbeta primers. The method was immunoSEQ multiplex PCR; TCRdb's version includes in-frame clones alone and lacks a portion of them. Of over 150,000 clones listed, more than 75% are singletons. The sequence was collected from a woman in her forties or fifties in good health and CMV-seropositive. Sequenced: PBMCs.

DNA of the CDR3: TGCGCCAGCAGCCAAGATGTCTTCGCAGGGTACTATGAGCAGTTCTTC. This sequence encodes CASSQDVFAGYYEQFF. The rearrangement links TRBV4-3 to TRBJ2-1; D may be TRBD1 (5 bases). CDR1 LGHNA and CDR2 YSLEER come from the germline V gene. V was pared by 0 bases and J by 8 bases, with 17 bases between. There are 16 residues in the CDR3.